What follows describes a single TCR beta chain. The antigen is undetermined. With random hexamers, roughly 0.45 to 1 ug RNA was reverse transcribed. TCRdb reprocessed the immunoSEQ multiplex PCR reads with MiXCR, giving one entry per CDR3 protein. Found here are 400,000 to 550,000 distinct CDR3 sequences, around 85% of them singletons; the top ten hold 0.12%. Germline V gene sequence: CDR1 SGHNT, CDR2 YYREEE (reference sequence). Deletions cut 2 bases from V and 7 bases from J, with 15 bases between. The CDR3 covers 15 residues. The data originate from a study of CD8 T cells in Susac syndrome. Study conclusions and caveats: Individuals included in the TCR sequencing and HLA analysis were acknowledged by the study to be relatively few in number.

Sequencing of TCR beta, carried out with a high-throughput approach, was applied to CD8+ and CD4+ T cells from the blood. It was treatment-naive patients with stable or active relapsing-remitting disease who made up the multiple sclerosis controls. Both CD4+ and CD8+ T cells were negatively isolated, and TEMRA cells underwent FACS enrichment. This chain links TRBV5-4 with TRBJ2-2; TRBD1 is a possible D gene (6 bases). The source of this sequence is a human donor with multiple sclerosis. Sequenced: CD8+ T cells from PBMCs. CDR3 loop: CASSFIAGDLGELFF. The CDR3 coding sequence is TGTGCCAGCAGCTTTATCGCAGGGGATCTCGGGGAGCTGTTTTTT.